The following is a TCR beta chain sequence with its context. This sample is part of a study of regulatory T cells in long-lasting Graves disease. Relying on iRepertoire HTBI primers and Arm-PCR of CDR3 regions, the team built TCR beta libraries. Each CDR3 protein is one row after TCRdb ran MiXCR on the multiplex PCR reads. The table has about 530,000 distinct CDR3 sequences, approximately 16% seen once. Documented time point: newly diagnosed GD, antithyroid drugs for less than 3 months. After RNA was extracted from PBMCs, the TCR library was made from it. V shed 5 bases, J shed 5 bases, and the junction held 10 bases outside the gene matches. The CDR3 has 18 residues. CDR1 and CDR2 from the germline V gene are SGHAT and FQNNGV. A further study also used this sample, focusing on T cells in Graves' hyperthyroidism and ophthalmopathy. This second report adds: The hyperthyroidism patients had all been newly diagnosed, and their disease duration was under 2 months. Their ages ranged from 18 to 65 years. Exclusion of a patient resulted from uncontrolled infection, other autoimmune disease, pregnancy or lactation. An initial round of RT-PCR targeting the TCR CDR3 relied on the HTBI primer set.

The chain couples TRBV11-2 to TRBJ2-3; TRBD2 matches at 16 bases. The source was peripheral blood mononuclear cells (PBMCs), collected at new diagnosis, from a patient treated with antithyroid drugs. The receptor comes from a woman aged 40 to 65 with Graves disease. As DNA, the CDR3 is TGTGCCAGCAGCGTGGCCGGGACTAGCGGGGGGGCTGGAGATACGCAGTATTTT. Its protein is CASSVAGTSGGAGDTQYF.